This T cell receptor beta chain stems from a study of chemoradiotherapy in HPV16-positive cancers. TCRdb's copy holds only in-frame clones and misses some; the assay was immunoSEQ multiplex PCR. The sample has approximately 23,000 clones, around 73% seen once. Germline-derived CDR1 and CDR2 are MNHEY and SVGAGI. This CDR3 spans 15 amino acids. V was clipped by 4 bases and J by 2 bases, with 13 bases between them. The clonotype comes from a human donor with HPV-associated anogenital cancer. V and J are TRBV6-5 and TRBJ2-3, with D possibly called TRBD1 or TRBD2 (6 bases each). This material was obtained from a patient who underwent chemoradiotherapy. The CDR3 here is CASSFGGRDTDTQYF. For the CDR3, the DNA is TGTGCCAGCAGTTTTGGGGGGCGCGACACAGATACGCAGTATTTT.